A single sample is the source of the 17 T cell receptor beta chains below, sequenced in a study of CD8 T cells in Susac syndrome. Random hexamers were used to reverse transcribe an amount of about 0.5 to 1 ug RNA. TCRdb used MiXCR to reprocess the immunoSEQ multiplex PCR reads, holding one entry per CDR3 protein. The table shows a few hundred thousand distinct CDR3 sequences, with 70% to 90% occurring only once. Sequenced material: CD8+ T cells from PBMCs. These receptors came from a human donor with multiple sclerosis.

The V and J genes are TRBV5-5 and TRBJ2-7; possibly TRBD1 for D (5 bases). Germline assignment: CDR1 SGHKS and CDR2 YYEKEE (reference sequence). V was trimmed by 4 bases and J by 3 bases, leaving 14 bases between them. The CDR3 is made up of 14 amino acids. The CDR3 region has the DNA TGTGCCAGCAGCCCGAGACAGACGGGCTACGAGCAGTACTTC. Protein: CASSPRQTGYEQYF.

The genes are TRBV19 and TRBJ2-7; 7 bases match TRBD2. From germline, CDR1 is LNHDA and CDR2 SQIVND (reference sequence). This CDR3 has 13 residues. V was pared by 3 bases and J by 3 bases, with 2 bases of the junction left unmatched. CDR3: CASSILADYEQYF. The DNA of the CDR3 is TGTGCCAGTAGTATCCTAGCGGACTACGAGCAGTACTTC.

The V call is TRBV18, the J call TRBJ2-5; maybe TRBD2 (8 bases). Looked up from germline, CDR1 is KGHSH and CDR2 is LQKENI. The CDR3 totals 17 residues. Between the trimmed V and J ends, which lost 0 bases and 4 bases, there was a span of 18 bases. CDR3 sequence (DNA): TGTGCCAGCTCACCACCGGCGGGGGGACAGCAGGGAGAGACCCAGTACTTC. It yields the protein CASSPPAGGQQGETQYF.

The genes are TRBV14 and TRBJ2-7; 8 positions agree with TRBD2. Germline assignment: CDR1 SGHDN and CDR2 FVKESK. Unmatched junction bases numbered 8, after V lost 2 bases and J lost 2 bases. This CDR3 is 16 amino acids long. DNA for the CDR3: TGTGCCAGCAGCCAACCCAACACGGGACTAGCCTACGAGCAGTACTTC. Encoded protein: CASSQPNTGLAYEQYF.

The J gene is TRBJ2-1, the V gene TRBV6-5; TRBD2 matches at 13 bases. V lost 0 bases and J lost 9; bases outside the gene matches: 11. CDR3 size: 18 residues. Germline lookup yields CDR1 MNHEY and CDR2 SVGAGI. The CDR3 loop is CASSYSSGLAGDWGEQFF. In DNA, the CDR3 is TGTGCCAGCAGTTACTCTTCCGGACTAGCGGGAGATTGGGGTGAGCAGTTCTTC.

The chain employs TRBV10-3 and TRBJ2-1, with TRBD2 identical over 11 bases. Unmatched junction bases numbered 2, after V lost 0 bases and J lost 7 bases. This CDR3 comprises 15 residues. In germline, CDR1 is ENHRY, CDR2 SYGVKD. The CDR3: CAISESTSGRNEQFF. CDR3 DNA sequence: TGTGCCATCAGTGAGTCAACTAGCGGGAGAAATGAGCAGTTCTTC.

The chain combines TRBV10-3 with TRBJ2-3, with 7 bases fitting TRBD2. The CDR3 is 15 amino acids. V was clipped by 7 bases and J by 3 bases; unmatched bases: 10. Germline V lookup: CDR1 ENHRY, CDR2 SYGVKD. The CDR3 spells CAIKASGGKTDTQYF. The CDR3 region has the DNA TGTGCCATCAAGGCTAGCGGAGGGAAGACAGATACGCAGTATTTT.

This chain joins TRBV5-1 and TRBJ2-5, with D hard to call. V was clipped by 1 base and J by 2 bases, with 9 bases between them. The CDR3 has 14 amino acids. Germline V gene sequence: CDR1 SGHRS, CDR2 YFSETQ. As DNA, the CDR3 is TGCGCCAGCAGCTTGATGCGCCAACAAGAGACCCAGTACTTC. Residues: CASSLMRQQETQYF.

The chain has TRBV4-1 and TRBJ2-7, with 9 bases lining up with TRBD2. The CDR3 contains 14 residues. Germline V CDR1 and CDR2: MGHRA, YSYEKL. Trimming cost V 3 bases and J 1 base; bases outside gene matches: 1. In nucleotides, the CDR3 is TGCGCCAGCAGCCAGAGCGGGAGGTCCTACGAGCAGTACTTC. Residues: CASSQSGRSYEQYF.

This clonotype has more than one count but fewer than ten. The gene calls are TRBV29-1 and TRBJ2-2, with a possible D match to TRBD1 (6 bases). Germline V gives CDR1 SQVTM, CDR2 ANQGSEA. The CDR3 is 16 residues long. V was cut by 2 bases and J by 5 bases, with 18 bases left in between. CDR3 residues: CSVEIPASRGTGELFF. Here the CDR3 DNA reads TGCAGCGTTGAAATCCCTGCCAGTAGGGGGACCGGGGAGCTGTTTTTT.

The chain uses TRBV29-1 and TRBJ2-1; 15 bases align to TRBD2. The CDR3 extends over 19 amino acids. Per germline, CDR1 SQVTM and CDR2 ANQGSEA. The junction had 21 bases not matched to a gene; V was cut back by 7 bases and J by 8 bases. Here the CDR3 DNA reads TGCAGCGCTGCCGATACTGGACTAGCGGGAGGGCCCCGCGGTGATGAGCAGTTCTTC. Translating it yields CSAADTGLAGGPRGDEQFF.

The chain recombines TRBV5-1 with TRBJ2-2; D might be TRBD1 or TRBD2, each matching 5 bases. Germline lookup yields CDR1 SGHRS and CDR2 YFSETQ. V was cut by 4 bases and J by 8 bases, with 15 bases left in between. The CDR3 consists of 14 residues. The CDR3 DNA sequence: TGCGCCAGCAGCCAGGATGGGGGTCCGGGGGAGCTGTTTTTT. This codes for CASSQDGGPGELFF.

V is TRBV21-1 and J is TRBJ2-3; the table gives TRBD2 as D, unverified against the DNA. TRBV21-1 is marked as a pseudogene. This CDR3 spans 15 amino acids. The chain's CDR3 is CASRSEGPFQDTQYF. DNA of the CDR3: TGTGCCAGCAGGTCGGAGGGCCCCTTTCAAGATACGCAGTATTTT.

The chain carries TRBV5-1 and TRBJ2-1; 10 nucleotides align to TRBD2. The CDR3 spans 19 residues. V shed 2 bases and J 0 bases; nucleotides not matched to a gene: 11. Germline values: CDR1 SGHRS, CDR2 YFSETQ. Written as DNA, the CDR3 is TGCGCCAGCAGCTTATTAGGACTAGCGGATACTTCCTCCTACAATGAGCAGTTCTTC. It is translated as CASSLLGLADTSSYNEQFF.

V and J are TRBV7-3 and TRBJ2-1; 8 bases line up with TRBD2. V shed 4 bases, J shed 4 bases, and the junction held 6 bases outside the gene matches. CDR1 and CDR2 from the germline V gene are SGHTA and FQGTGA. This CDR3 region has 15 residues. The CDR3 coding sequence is TGTGCCAGCAGCTCCGGACTAGCAGATTACAATGAGCAGTTCTTC. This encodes CASSSGLADYNEQFF.

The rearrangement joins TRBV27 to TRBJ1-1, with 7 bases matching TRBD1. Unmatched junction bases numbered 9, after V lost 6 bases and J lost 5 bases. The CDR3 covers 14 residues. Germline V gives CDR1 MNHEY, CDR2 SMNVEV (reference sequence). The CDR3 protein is CASRSTPGGTEAFF. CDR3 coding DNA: TGTGCCAGCAGATCCACGCCAGGGGGAACTGAAGCTTTCTTT.

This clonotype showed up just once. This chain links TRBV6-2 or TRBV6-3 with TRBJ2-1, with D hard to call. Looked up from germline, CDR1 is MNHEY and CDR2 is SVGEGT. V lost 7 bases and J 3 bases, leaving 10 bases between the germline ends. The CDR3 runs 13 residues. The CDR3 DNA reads TGTGCCAGCAATGGGTGGGGCTACAATGAGCAGTTCTTC. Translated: CASNGWGYNEQFF.